The clone carrying this T cell receptor (beta chain) appeared a few times. This entry is derived from a study of cytomegalovirus exposure and HLA in healthy donors. V lost 4 bases and J 9 bases, leaving 19 bases between the germline ends. CDR3 length: 15 amino acids. CDR1 SNHLY and CDR2 FYNNEI come from the germline V gene. This PCR relied on a set of 60 Vbeta primers and 13 Jbeta primers. Repertoires were generated with immunoSEQ multiplex PCR, while TCRdb's copy carries only in-frame clones and drops some. This sample has 55,000 to 75,000 clones, with roughly 86% found just once. The sequencing input was PBMCs. The TCR sequence derives from a man younger than 30 in good health and CMV-seronegative. This chain joins TRBV2 and TRBJ2-4, with D tentatively TRBD1 (5 bases). CDR3 residues: CASSVSWTLERIQYF. The CDR3 DNA reads as TGTGCCAGCAGTGTTAGTTGGACACTCGAACGCATTCAGTACTTC.